A single sample is the source of the 5 T cell receptor beta chains below, sequenced in a study of shared clonotypes between healthy human individuals. Some clones are missing from TCRdb's copy, which holds only in-frame ones; the method was immunoSEQ multiplex PCR. This table has approximately 2.1 million clones, over 85% appearing once. Sequencing used naive CD4+ T cells from PBMCs. The subset: CD45RA+ positively selected. These receptors all come from a man between 18 and 29 years old in good health. Some clones in this sample may be carry-over from other donors' samples.

The chain has TRBV5-4 and TRBJ2-2; D is unresolved. The V end was cut by 1 base, the J end by 4 bases, with 11 bases between. This CDR3 comprises 15 residues. Germline V gives CDR1 SGHNT, CDR2 YYREEE (reference sequence). CDR3 amino acids: CASSLLGWPTGELFF. In nucleotides, the CDR3 is TGTGCCAGCAGCTTGTTGGGGTGGCCCACCGGGGAGCTGTTTTTT.

The chain carries TRBV2 and TRBJ1-4, with TRBD1 identical over 9 bases. J was trimmed by 2 bases and V by 5 bases; bases with no gene match: 3. Germline V CDR1 and CDR2: SNHLY, FYNNEI. The CDR3 spans 15 residues. The CDR3 nucleotides read TGTGCCAGCAGTAGGACAGGGGTTACTAATGAAAAACTGTTTTTT. Residues: CASSRTGVTNEKLFF.

The gene calls are TRBV6-6 and TRBJ2-7; 9 bases line up with TRBD1. The V segment lost 11 bases and the J segment 3 bases; nucleotides outside the gene matches: 5. The CDR3 consists of 12 residues. Germline CDR1 reads MNHNY; CDR2 reads SVGAGI (reference sequence). In DNA form, the CDR3 reads TGTGCCGGCGGGACAGGGATCTACGAGCAGTACTTC. This sequence encodes CAGGTGIYEQYF.

The CDR3 DNA follows: TGTGCCAGCAGCTTGGCCGGGCAGGGGGTAGGAACTGAAGCTTTCTTT. It specifies CASSLAGQGVGTEAFF. The rearrangement links TRBV5-4 to TRBJ1-1, with 7 bases identical to TRBD1. Germline CDR1 reads SGHNT; CDR2 reads YYREEE (reference sequence). The CDR3 extends over 16 amino acids. After removal of 0 bases from V and 5 bases from J, the junction contained 10 bases not matched to a gene.

This clone was detected only a few times. The chain uses TRBV27 and TRBJ1-5; D gene uncertain. Germline assignment: CDR1 MNHEY and CDR2 SMNVEV (reference sequence). The CDR3 spans 13 residues. With 6 bases removed from V and 1 base from J, the gap between germline ends came to 7 bases. The CDR3 DNA reads as TGTGCCAGCAGGGACCCCAGCAATCAGCCCCAGCATTTT. As protein: CASRDPSNQPQHF.